Each of the 10 T cell receptor beta chains below was sequenced from the same sample in a study of T cell responses to AZD1222 COVID-19 vaccine. Libraries were prepared by immunoSEQ multiplex PCR; TCRdb keeps only in-frame clonotypes and omits some of them. The repertoire consists of over 150,000 clones, with roughly 94% occurring once and the leading ten covering about 4.5%. The sequencing used peripheral blood, collected on day 0 of MenACWY control vaccination. Receptor source: an adult in good health.

The V and J genes are TRBV27 and TRBJ2-5; possibly TRBD2 for D (5 bases). From germline, CDR1 is MNHEY and CDR2 SMNVEV (reference sequence). Trimming pared 4 bases from V and 1 base from J, leaving 16 bases between. The CDR3 is 16 residues long. The CDR3 reads CASSSPSPSGQETQYF. The CDR3 nucleotides read TGTGCCAGCAGTTCCCCCTCGCCCAGCGGCCAAGAGACCCAGTACTTC.

In its sample, this clone was seen a few times. The chain uses TRBV28 and TRBJ1-6; possibly TRBD1 for D (6 bases). Trimming stripped 5 bases from V and 8 bases from J, with 16 bases between. The CDR3 extends over 15 amino acids. The germline CDR1 and CDR2 sequences are MDHEN and SYDVKM. The CDR3 region is CASSTRQVGDSPLHF. The CDR3 region has the DNA TGTGCCAGCAGTACCAGACAGGTCGGGGATTCACCCCTCCACTTT. The whole variable domain, remainder taken from reference TRBV28 and TRBJ1-6, is DVKVTQSSRYLVKRTGEKVFLECVQDMDHENMFWYRQDPGLGLRLIYFSYDVKMKEKGDIPEGYSVSREKKERFSLILESASTNQTSMYLCASSTRQVGDSPLHFGNGTRLTVT.

The chain carries TRBV2 and TRBJ1-3; no firm D call. The V gene lost 5 bases and the J gene lost 0 bases, with 14 bases spanning the gap. This CDR3 contains 16 residues. Per the germline V gene, CDR1 is SNHLY and CDR2 is FYNNEI. CDR3 residues: CASSRTTASSGNTIYF. DNA of the CDR3: TGTGCCAGCAGTAGAACCACAGCAAGCTCTGGAAACACCATATATTTT.

The chain has TRBV11-2 and TRBJ1-1; a possible D gene is TRBD1 (5 bases). V was pared by 4 bases and J by 0 bases, with 12 bases between. Germline assignment: CDR1 SGHAT and CDR2 FQNNGV. The CDR3 is 15 residues long. Here the CDR3 reads CASSSRQRLNTEAFF. The CDR3 coding sequence is TGTGCCAGCAGCTCCCGACAGCGCTTGAACACTGAAGCTTTCTTT.

The CDR3 is CSVRTNSGNTIYF. CDR3 in DNA: TGCAGCGTACGCACCAACTCTGGAAACACCATATATTTT. This rearrangement joins TRBV29-1 to TRBJ1-3; D is unresolved. The CDR3 runs to 13 residues. CDR1 is SQVTM, CDR2 ANQGSEA, per germline. The germline V and J ends were trimmed by 6 bases and 0 bases, with 9 bases remaining between them.

The V and J genes are TRBV24-1 and TRBJ2-6; unclear D gene. This CDR3 contains 13 residues. V lost 9 bases to trimming and J lost 2 bases, with 7 bases between them. The germline V gene encodes CDR1 KGHDR and CDR2 SFDVKD. CDR3 nucleotides: TGTGCCACCGGAGAAGCTGGGGCCAACGTCCTGACTTTC. It specifies CATGEAGANVLTF.

This sequence joins TRBV3-1 (or the pseudogene TRBV3-2) and TRBJ2-1; 15 positions match TRBD2. Germline V gene data show CDR1 as LGHDT and CDR2 as YNNKEL (reference sequence). The CDR3 is made up of 16 amino acids. V lost 3 bases, J lost 6 bases, and 3 bases stayed unmatched. CDR3 sequence: CASSQGLAGGANEQFF. The CDR3 DNA reads TGTGCCAGCAGCCAGGGACTAGCGGGAGGAGCCAATGAGCAGTTCTTC.

J is TRBJ1-4 and V is TRBV6-5; unclear D gene. Germline V gene lookup returns CDR1 MNHEY and CDR2 SVGAGI. Trimming took 0 bases from V and 5 from J, leaving 10 bases between them. This CDR3 is built from 15 residues. The CDR3 DNA reads TGTGCCAGCAGTTACTCGGGAGGTTGGAATGAAAAACTGTTTTTT. The encoded protein is CASSYSGGWNEKLFF.

The chain couples TRBV30 to TRBJ1-4, with 8 bases identical to TRBD1. Germline V gives CDR1 GTSNPN, CDR2 SVGIG (reference sequence). CDR3 length: 14 amino acids. The V and J ends lost 0 bases and 10 bases, in that order; junction bases with no gene match: 7. CDR3 coding DNA: TGTGCCTGGAGTGTATGGACAGGGACCCCAAAACTGTTTTTT. Its protein is CAWSVWTGTPKLFF. The full variable domain, completed using reference TRBV30 and TRBJ1-4, is SQTIHQWPATLVQPVGSPLSLECTVEGTSNPNLYWYRQAAGRGLQLLFYSVGIGQISSEVPQNLSASRPQDRQFILSSKKLLLSDSGFYLCAWSVWTGTPKLFFGSGTQLSVL.

This rearrangement joins TRBV19 to TRBJ1-2; D remains unclear. Germline V CDR1 and CDR2: LNHDA, SQIVND (reference sequence). Trimming shortened V by 2 bases and J by 4 bases, and 11 bases separated the two germline ends. CDR3 length equals 14 residues. The CDR3 nucleotides read TGTGCCAGTAGTATAATGACAAGTCCCTATGGCTACACCTTC. This encodes CASSIMTSPYGYTF.